One and the same sample provided the 10 T cell receptor beta chains below, sequenced in a study of cytomegalovirus exposure and HLA in healthy donors. Primers included in the PCR were 60 Vbeta and 13 Jbeta primers. Sequencing was performed with immunoSEQ multiplex PCR; in TCRdb, only in-frame clones are kept and a portion is missing. The sample has some 30,000 clones, approximately 87% seen once. The sample taken for sequencing was PBMCs. The receptors come from a boy aged 5-17 years in good health and CMV-seronegative.

The chain carries TRBV4-3 and TRBJ1-2; tentative D call: TRBD1 (5 bases). V was pared by 0 bases and J by 8 bases, with 10 bases between. Germline CDR1 LGHNA, CDR2 YSLEER. The CDR3 is 13 amino acids. CDR3 nucleotides: TGCGCCAGCAGCCAAGACGGCGGGGCAGGCTACACCTTC. It yields the protein CASSQDGGAGYTF.

The rearrangement links TRBV5-1 to TRBJ2-5; TRBD2 matches 16 bases. CDR3 length: 16 amino acids. The junction had 4 bases not matched to a gene; V was cut back by 4 bases and J by 4 bases. Germline CDR1 and CDR2: SGHRS and YFSETQ. This CDR3 is CASSLGLAGGRETQYF. CDR3 DNA: TGCGCCAGCAGCCTGGGACTAGCGGGGGGGCGAGAGACCCAGTACTTC.

This chain connects TRBV6-1 to TRBJ1-5; TRBD1 agrees at 7 bases. The CDR3 consists of 15 residues. V lost 2 bases, J lost 3 bases, and 4 bases stayed unmatched. CDR1 is MNHNS, CDR2 SASEGT, per germline. This CDR3 is CASSESTGYNQPQHF. CDR3 nucleotide sequence: TGTGCCAGCAGTGAATCGACAGGGTACAATCAGCCCCAGCATTTT.

V is TRBV7-9 and J is TRBJ2-5; perhaps TRBD1 as D (6 bases). The CDR3 sequence is 14 residues long. Germline lookup yields CDR1 SEHNR and CDR2 FQNEAQ (reference sequence). Trimming pared 5 bases from V and 11 bases from J, leaving 21 bases between. CDR3 nucleotide sequence: TGTGCCAGCAGCCCCGTGGCGGACCAGGGGTGGCAGTACTTC. It encodes CASSPVADQGWQYF. The variable domain in full, with the rest retrieved from reference TRBV7-9 and TRBJ2-5, is DTGVSQNPRHKITKRGQNVTFRCDPISEHNRLYWYRQTLGQGPEFLTYFQNEAQLEKSRLLSDRFSAERPKGSFSTLEIQRTEQGDSAMYLCASSPVADQGWQYFGPGTRLLVL.

This clone has a single count. V is TRBV19 and J is TRBJ1-5, with D possibly TRBD1 on 5 matching bases. Trimming pared 7 bases from V and 3 bases from J, leaving 13 bases between. Per the germline V gene, CDR1 is LNHDA and CDR2 is SQIVND (reference sequence). This CDR3 has 14 amino acids. The CDR3 nucleotides read TGTGCCAGTACCCAGACAGTCTACAATCAGCCCCAGCATTTT. Amino acids: CASTQTVYNQPQHF.

The chain recombines TRBV18 with TRBJ2-1, with D hard to call. The germline V and J ends were trimmed by 3 bases and 0 bases, with 15 bases remaining between them. This CDR3 comprises 17 residues. Germline V gene data show CDR1 as KGHSH and CDR2 as LQKENI. The CDR3 is CASSPPRNSSSYNEQFF. As DNA, the CDR3 is TGTGCCAGCTCACCCCCGAGGAACTCAAGCTCCTACAATGAGCAGTTCTTC.

V and J are TRBV6-5 and TRBJ2-7; 7 bases agree with TRBD1. CDR1 MNHEY and CDR2 SVGAGI come from the germline V gene. The CDR3 is made up of 15 amino acids. The J segment lost 0 bases and the V segment lost 2 bases, leaving 4 bases of the junction unmatched. The CDR3 loop is CASSYNQGVSYEQYF. CDR3 DNA sequence: TGTGCCAGCAGTTACAACCAGGGGGTCTCCTACGAGCAGTACTTC.

This sequence joins TRBV19 and TRBJ1-1; the D is unclear. The CDR3 has 13 residues. Trimming took 2 bases from V and 6 from J, leaving 10 bases between them. The germline V gene has CDR1 LNHDA and CDR2 SQIVND (reference sequence). The CDR3 is CASSINGIAEAFF. The CDR3 DNA sequence: TGTGCCAGTAGTATAAACGGTATCGCTGAAGCTTTCTTT.

CDR3 nucleotides: TGTGCCAGCAGCCCCGGGACAGCCCGAGTGGCGGGGGGGCTCTACGAGCAGTACTTC. Translating it yields CASSPGTARVAGGLYEQYF. The rearrangement uses TRBV4-2 and TRBJ2-7; 9 bases map to TRBD2. Germline V lookup: CDR1 LGHNA, CDR2 YNFKEQ. The V gene end was trimmed by 4 bases and the J gene end by 3 bases; junction bases not matched to a gene: 19. CDR3 length: 19 amino acids.

The V call is TRBV14, the J call TRBJ2-7; TRBD1 matches at 8 bases. After removal of 6 bases from V and 2 bases from J, the junction contained 3 bases not matched to a gene. This CDR3 comprises 13 residues. The germline CDR1 and CDR2 sequences are SGHDN and FVKESK. CDR3 sequence: CASRSTGAYEQYF. The CDR3 region has the DNA TGTGCCAGCAGGTCGACAGGGGCCTACGAGCAGTACTTC.